This T cell receptor (beta chain) was retrieved from a study of cytomegalovirus exposure and HLA in healthy donors. On the study more broadly: Approximately 200 million T cells yielded around 120 million unique TCR beta sequences in earlier analysis. Study-level findings and limits: Later analysis revealed greater clonal expansion in HLA-associated TCR beta chains than in equally common others.

Comment on this clone: Antigen: not known.

The CDR3 totals 13 residues. CDR1 and CDR2 from the germline V gene are SGDLS and YYNGEE. V was cut by 4 bases and J by 7 bases, with 11 bases left in between. 13 Jbeta primers and 60 Vbeta primers were used for the PCR. Clones were read by immunoSEQ multiplex PCR, and TCRdb kept only the in-frame ones, dropping some. The data hold approximately 170,000 clones, with about two thirds observed a single time. This TCR was recovered from a woman younger than 30 in good health and CMV-seropositive. The source material was PBMCs. The chain couples TRBV9 to TRBJ2-2; the D gene is possibly TRBD2 (6 bases). The CDR3 reads CASSFYGGGELFF. CDR3 DNA sequence: TGTGCCAGCAGCTTCTACGGGGGCGGGGAGCTGTTTTTT.